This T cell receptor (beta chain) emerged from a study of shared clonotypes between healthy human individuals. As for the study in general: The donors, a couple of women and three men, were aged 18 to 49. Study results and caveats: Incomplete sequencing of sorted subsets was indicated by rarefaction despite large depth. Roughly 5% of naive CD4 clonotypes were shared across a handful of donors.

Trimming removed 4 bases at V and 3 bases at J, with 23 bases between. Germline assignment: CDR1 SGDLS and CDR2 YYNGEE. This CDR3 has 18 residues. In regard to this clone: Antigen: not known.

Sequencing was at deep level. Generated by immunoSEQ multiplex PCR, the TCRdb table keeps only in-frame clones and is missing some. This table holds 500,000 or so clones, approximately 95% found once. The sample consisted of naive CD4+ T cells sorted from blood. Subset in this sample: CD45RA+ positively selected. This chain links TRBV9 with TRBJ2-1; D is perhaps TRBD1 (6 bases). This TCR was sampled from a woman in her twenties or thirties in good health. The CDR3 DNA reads TGTGCCAGCAGCCCTCGATGGGGGCCGGGGACCATCTACAATGAGCAGTTCTTC. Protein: CASSPRWGPGTIYNEQFF.